One T cell receptor (beta chain) is described in this entry. Its antigen is still unknown. The protocol was immunoSEQ multiplex PCR, while the TCRdb copy is restricted to in-frame clones and leaves out a portion. Here the sample spans 2,300 or so clones, 60% to 80% being singletons. This sample was taken from a study of immune cell composition in non-small cell lung cancer. Study at large: Tumours were mainly lung adenocarcinoma or squamous cell carcinoma.

Normal lung was sampled as far from the tumour as possible, at least 3 cm. Whole-study findings and limits: Shared sequences between tumour-reactive and dominant in vivo clones were not proven. Around 75% of squamous and 25% to 35% of adenocarcinoma cases had tumour-associated clones >0.5%. Overall clonality, unlike maximal tumour-associated clone frequency, did not predict TIL reactivity.

This CDR3 has 14 residues. Germline loops: CDR1 SGDLS, CDR2 YYNGEE. Trimming took 0 bases from V and 4 from J, leaving 8 bases between them. The receptor was derived from a human donor with non-small cell lung cancer. The chain is built from TRBV9 and TRBJ1-3; possibly TRBD1 for D (5 bases). Input material: non-adjacent lung tissue. CDR3 sequence reads: CASSVGQGGNTIYF. CDR3 DNA sequence: TGTGCCAGCAGCGTAGGGCAGGGAGGAAACACCATATATTTT.